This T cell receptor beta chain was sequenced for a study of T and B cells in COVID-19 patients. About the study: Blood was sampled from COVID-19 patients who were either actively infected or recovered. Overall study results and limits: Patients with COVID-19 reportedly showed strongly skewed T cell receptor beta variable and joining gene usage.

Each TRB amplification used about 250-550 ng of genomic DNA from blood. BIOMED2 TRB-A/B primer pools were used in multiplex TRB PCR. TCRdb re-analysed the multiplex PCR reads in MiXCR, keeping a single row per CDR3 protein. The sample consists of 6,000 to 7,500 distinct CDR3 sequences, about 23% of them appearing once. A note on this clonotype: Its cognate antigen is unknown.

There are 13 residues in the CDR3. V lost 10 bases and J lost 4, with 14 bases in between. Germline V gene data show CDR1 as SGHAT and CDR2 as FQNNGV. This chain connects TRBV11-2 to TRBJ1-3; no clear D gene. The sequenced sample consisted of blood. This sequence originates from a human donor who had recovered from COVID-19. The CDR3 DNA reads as TGTGCCACTCGCCGGCCAGGCGGAAACACCATATATTTT. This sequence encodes CATRRPGGNTIYF.